These 9 T cell receptor beta chains share one sample of origin, sequenced in a study of CD4 T cells in relation to SARS-CoV-2 and coronaviruses. Only in-frame clones appear in the TCRdb table, and some are missing; sequencing was by immunoSEQ multiplex PCR. The sample records approximately 21,000 clones, about 76% being singletons. These TCRs' antigens remain unknown. Unexposed donor CD4+ T cells date from about 2010-2018, before the COVID-19 pandemic. The cells were cultured for approximately ten days before CD4+ T cells were isolated. The sequenced material came from CD4+ T cells from PBMCs, cultured in vitro. The receptor source for this set is a human donor in good health.

This chain uses TRBV7-2 with TRBJ1-2, with 8 bases fitting TRBD1. Germline assignment: CDR1 SGHTA and CDR2 FQGNSA. Losses at the gene ends were 5 bases for V and 5 bases for J; bases not matched to a gene: 10. The CDR3 length is 15 residues. The CDR3 DNA follows: TGTGCCAGCAGCCAAACCGACAGGGGTGGGTATGGCTACACCTTC. Its translation: CASSQTDRGGYGYTF.

The chain couples TRBV5-1 to TRBJ2-3; 7 nucleotides align to TRBD1. V lost 5 bases, J lost 6 bases, and 9 bases stayed unmatched. The V gene's germline CDR1 is SGHRS and CDR2 YFSETQ. The CDR3 runs 14 residues. The CDR3 nucleotides read TGCGCCAGCAGTCGAACAGGGGTGATCGATACGCAGTATTTT. Translation gives CASSRTGVIDTQYF.

The CDR3 DNA reads as TGTGCCAGCTATACAGGGGGCCCGAATCAGCCCCAGCATTTT. Protein sequence: CASYTGGPNQPQHF. This chain connects TRBV2 to TRBJ1-5, with 9 bases aligning to TRBD1. V gave up 8 bases and J gave up 4 bases; unmatched junction bases: 6. CDR1 SNHLY and CDR2 FYNNEI come from the germline V gene. This CDR3 contains 14 residues. The variable domain in full, completed from reference TRBV2 and TRBJ1-5, reads EPEVTQTPSHQVTQMGQEVILRCVPISNHLYFYWYRQILGQKVEFLVSFYNNEISEKSEIFDDQFSVERPDGSNFTLKIRSTKLEDSAMYFCASYTGGPNQPQHFGDGTRLSIL.

The CDR3 DNA follows: TGTGCCGCCAGCGTACAGGGGGCCTATGGCTACACCTTC. Translation gives CAASVQGAYGYTF. The chain uses TRBV19 and TRBJ1-2, with 9 bases identical to TRBD1. This CDR3 has 13 amino acids. V shed 11 bases and J 4 bases; nucleotides not matched to a gene: 8. Per germline, CDR1 LNHDA and CDR2 SQIVND (reference sequence).

J is TRBJ2-7 and V is TRBV3-1 (or the pseudogene TRBV3-2); 9 bases line up with TRBD2. The ends lost 0 bases at V and 3 bases at J; junction bases unmatched: 3. Germline V CDR1 and CDR2: LGHDT, YNNKEL (reference sequence). This CDR3 contains 15 residues. The CDR3 here is CASSQDLAGSYEQYF. The CDR3 region has the DNA TGTGCCAGCAGCCAAGATCTAGCGGGAAGCTACGAGCAGTACTTC.

The chain recombines TRBV4-3 with TRBJ1-3; no clear D gene. Germline V gene data show CDR1 as LGHNA and CDR2 as YSLEER. The CDR3 sequence is 14 residues long. V was shortened by 4 bases and J by 2 bases, with 9 bases between the two germline ends. CDR3 sequence (DNA): TGCGCCAGCAGCCCCGAGGAGGCTGGAAACACCATATATTTT. It is translated as CASSPEEAGNTIYF.

The chain links TRBV7-2 to TRBJ2-3, with 7 bases that match TRBD1. There are 15 residues in the CDR3. The ends lost 2 bases at V and 5 bases at J; junction bases unmatched: 7. The germline V gene has CDR1 SGHTA and CDR2 FQGNSA. CDR3 region: CASSLTVGGLDTQYF. The DNA of the CDR3 is TGTGCCAGCAGCTTAACAGTAGGGGGCTTAGATACGCAGTATTTT.

The chain employs TRBV7-9 and TRBJ2-1; weak D call: TRBD2 (5 bases). Trimming shortened V by 3 bases and J by 9 bases, and 9 bases separated the two germline ends. This CDR3 region has 12 residues. Germline V gives CDR1 SEHNR, CDR2 FQNEAQ (reference sequence). The CDR3 is CASSFLRVEQFF. The CDR3, as DNA: TGTGCCAGCAGCTTTCTGCGGGTTGAGCAGTTCTTC.

The chain employs TRBV10-1 and TRBJ2-5; 11 bases match TRBD2. Germline V gene data show CDR1 as WNHNN and CDR2 as SYGVQD (reference sequence). This CDR3 has 15 amino acids. With 4 bases clipped from V and 5 bases from J, the junction kept 6 bases outside the gene matches. CDR3 sequence: CASSVTSGGRETQYF. For the CDR3, the DNA is TGCGCCAGCAGTGTAACTAGCGGGGGACGTGAGACCCAGTACTTC.